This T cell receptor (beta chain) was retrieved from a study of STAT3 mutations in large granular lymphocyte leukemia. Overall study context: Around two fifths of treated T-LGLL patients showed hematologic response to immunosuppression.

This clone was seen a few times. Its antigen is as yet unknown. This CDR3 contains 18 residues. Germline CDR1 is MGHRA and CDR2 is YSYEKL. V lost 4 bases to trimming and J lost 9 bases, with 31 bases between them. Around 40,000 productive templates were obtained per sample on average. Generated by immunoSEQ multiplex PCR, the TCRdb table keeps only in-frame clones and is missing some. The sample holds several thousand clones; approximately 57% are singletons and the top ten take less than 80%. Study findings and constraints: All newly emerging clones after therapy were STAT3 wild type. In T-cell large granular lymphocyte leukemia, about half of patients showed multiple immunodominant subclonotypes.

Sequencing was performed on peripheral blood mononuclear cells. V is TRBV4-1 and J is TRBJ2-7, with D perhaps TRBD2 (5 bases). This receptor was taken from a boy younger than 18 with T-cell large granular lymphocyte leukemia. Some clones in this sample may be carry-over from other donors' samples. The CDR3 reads CASSPISFGIREVSRQYF. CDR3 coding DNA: TGCGCCAGCAGCCCAATAAGCTTCGGGATACGGGAAGTTTCGCGGCAGTACTTC.